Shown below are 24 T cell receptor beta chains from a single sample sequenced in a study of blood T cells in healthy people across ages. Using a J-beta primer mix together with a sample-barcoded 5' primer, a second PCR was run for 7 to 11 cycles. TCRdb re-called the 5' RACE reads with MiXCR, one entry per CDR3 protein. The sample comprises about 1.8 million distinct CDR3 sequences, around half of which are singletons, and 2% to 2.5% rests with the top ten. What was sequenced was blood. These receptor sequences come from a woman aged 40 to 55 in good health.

The DNA of the CDR3 is TGTGCCAGCAGCCAAGGGAGTAGGAACCAAGAGACCCAGTTCTTC. It is translated as CASSQGSRNQETQFF. The chain employs TRBV7-9 and TRBJ2-5; D possibly corresponds to TRBD2 (5 bases). The J call could be wrong; TRBJ2-1 is a better fit for the DNA end. The CDR3 is 15 residues long. Germline V CDR1 and CDR2: SEHNR, FQNEAQ (reference sequence).

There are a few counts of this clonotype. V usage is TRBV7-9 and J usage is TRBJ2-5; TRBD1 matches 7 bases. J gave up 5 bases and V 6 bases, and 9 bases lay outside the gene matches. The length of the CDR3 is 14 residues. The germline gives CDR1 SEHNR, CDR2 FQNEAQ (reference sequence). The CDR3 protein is CASRRNRGGETQYF. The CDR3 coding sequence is TGTGCCAGCAGGCGTAACAGGGGCGGCGAGACCCAGTACTTC.

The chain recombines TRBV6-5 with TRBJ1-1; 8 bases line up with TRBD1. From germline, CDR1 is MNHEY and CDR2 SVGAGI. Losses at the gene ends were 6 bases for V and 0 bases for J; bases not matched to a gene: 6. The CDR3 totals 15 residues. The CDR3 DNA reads TGTGCCAGCAGCCGTAAACAGGGGGTGAACACTGAAGCTTTCTTT. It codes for CASSRKQGVNTEAFF.

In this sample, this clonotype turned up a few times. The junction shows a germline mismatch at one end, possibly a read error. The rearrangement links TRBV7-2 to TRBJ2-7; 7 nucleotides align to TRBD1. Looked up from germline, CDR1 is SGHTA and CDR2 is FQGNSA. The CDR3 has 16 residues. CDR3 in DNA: TGTGCCAGCAGCCGTGGATCCCAGGGGGTTGGTTACGAGCGGTACTTC. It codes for CASSRGSQGVGYERYF. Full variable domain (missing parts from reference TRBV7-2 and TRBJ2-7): GAGVSQSPSNKVTEKGKDVELRCDPISGHTALYWYRQSLGQGLEFLIYFQGNSAPDKSGLPSDRFSAERTGGSVSTLTIQRTQQEDSAVYLCASSRGSQGVGYERYFGPGTRLTVT.

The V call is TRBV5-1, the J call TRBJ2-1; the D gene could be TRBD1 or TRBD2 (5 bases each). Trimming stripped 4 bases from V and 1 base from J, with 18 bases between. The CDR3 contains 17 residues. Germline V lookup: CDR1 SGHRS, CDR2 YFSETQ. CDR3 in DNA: TGCGCCAGCAGCCGACAGCCGGGACGAGAATCCTACAATGAGCAGTTCTTC. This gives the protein CASSRQPGRESYNEQFF.

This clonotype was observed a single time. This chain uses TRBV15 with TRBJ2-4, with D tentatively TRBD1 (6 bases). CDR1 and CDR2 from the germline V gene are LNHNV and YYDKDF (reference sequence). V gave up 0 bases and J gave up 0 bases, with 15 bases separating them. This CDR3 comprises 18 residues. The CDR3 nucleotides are TGTGCCACCAGCAGAGACCCCAGCCAGGGGATAGCCAAAAACATTCAGTACTTC. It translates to CATSRDPSQGIAKNIQYF.

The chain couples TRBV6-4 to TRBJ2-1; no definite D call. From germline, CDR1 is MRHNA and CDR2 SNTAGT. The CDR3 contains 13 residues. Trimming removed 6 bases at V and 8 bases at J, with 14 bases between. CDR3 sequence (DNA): TGTGCCAGCAGAACCCCCTTTGATGATGAGCAGTTCTTC. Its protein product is CASRTPFDDEQFF.

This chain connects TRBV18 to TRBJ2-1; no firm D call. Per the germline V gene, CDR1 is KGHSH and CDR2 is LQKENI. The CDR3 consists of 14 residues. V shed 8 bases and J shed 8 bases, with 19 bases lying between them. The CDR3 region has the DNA TGTGCCAGCGCCCGAACCCTACCGCCCGATGAGCAGTTCTTC. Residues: CASARTLPPDEQFF.

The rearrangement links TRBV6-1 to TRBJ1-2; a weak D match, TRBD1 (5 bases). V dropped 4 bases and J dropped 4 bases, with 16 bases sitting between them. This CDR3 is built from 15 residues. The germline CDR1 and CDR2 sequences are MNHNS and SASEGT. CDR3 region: CASSGTGTWVYGYTF. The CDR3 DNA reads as TGTGCCAGCAGTGGCACCGGGACGTGGGTCTATGGCTACACCTTC.

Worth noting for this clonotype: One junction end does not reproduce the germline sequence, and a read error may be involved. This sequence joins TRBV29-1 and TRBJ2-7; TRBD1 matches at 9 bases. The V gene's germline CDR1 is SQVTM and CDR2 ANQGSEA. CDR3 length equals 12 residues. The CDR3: CSVGGQGDERYF. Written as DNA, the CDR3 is TGCAGCGTTGGGGGACAGGGTGACGAGCGGTACTTC.

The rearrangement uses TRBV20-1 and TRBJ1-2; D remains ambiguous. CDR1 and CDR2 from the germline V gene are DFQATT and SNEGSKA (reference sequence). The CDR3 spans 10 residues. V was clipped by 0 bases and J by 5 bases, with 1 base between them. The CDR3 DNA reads TGCAGTGCTAGAGAATATGGCTACACCTTC. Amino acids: CSAREYGYTF.

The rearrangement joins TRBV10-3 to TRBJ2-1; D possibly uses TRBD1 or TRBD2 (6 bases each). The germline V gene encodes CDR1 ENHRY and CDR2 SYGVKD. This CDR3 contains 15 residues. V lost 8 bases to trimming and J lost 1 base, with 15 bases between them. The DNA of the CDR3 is TGTGCCATCGGAGGGCAGGGGAATTCCTACAATGAGCAGTTCTTC. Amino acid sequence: CAIGGQGNSYNEQFF.

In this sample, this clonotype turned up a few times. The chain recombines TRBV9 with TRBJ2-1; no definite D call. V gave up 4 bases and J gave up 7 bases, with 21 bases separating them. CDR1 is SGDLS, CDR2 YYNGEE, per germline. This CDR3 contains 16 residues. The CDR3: CASSPRLTQSGNEQFF. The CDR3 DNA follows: TGTGCCAGCAGCCCACGGTTGACCCAGAGTGGGAATGAGCAGTTCTTC.

The DNA for the CDR3 is TGTGCCAGCAGCCTCCGGACAGGGGGCGATGAAAAACTGTTTTTT. Translated, it gives CASSLRTGGDEKLFF. The chain couples TRBV7-9 to TRBJ1-4, with TRBD1 matching over 11 bases. J was trimmed by 6 bases and V by 5 bases; bases with no gene match: 5. Germline V gene data show CDR1 as SEHNR and CDR2 as FQNEAQ (reference sequence). The CDR3 loop spans 15 amino acids.

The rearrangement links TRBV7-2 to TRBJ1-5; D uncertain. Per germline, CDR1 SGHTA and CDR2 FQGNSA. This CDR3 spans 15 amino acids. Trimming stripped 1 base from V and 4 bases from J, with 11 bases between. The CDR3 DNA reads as TGTGCCAGCAGCTTAGTTTTGGCGGTAAATCAGCCCCAGCATTTT. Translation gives CASSLVLAVNQPQHF.

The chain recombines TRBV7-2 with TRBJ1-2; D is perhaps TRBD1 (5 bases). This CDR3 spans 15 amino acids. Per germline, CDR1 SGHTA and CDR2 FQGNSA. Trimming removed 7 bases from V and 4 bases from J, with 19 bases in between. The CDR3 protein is CASNLRGEGGYGYTF. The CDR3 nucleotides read TGTGCCAGCAATTTACGGGGGGAGGGTGGCTATGGCTACACCTTC.

Written as DNA, the CDR3 is TGCGCCAGCAGCCAAGATGAGGCCTTGGGGCAGTTCTTC. It specifies CASSQDEALGQFF. The chain has TRBV4-3 and TRBJ2-1; the D is unclear. There are 13 residues in the CDR3. Between the trimmed V and J ends, which lost 0 bases and 12 bases, there was a span of 12 bases. CDR1 LGHNA and CDR2 YSLEER come from the germline V gene.

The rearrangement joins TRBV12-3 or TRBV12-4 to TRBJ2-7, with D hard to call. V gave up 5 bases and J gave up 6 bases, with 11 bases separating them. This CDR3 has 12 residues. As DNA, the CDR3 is TGTGCCAGCAGTGTGGGTGACCTCGAGCAGTACTTC. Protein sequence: CASSVGDLEQYF.

CDR3 DNA: TGTGCCAGCAGCTTAGGAGATCCGGGACTAGCGGTACGAGTGAGCACAGATACGCAGTATTTT. It encodes CASSLGDPGLAVRVSTDTQYF. V is TRBV11-2 and J is TRBJ2-3, with TRBD2 matching 11 bases. The V and J ends lost 1 base and 0 bases, in that order; junction bases with no gene match: 15. From germline, CDR1 is SGHAT and CDR2 FQNNGV. This CDR3 is 21 amino acids long.

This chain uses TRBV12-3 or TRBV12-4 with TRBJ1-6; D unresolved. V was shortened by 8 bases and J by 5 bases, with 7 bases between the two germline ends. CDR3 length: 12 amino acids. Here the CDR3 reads CASESNNSPLHF. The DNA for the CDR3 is TGTGCCAGCGAATCTAATAATTCACCCCTCCACTTT.

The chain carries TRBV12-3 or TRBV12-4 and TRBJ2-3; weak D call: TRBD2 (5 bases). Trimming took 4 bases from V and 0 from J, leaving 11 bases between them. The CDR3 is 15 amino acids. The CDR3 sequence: CASSSGEFSTDTQYF. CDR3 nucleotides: TGTGCCAGCAGTTCTGGGGAGTTCAGCACAGATACGCAGTATTTT.

In nucleotides, the CDR3 is TGTGCCAGCAGCGTGGGGTGGGGTGGAAAGACCCAGTACTTC. This gives the protein CASSVGWGGKTQYF. V and J are TRBV5-6 and TRBJ2-5, with D hard to call. CDR1 is SGHDT and CDR2 is YYEEEE in the germline V gene. The CDR3 spans 14 residues. V lost 4 bases and J lost 6, with 16 bases in between.

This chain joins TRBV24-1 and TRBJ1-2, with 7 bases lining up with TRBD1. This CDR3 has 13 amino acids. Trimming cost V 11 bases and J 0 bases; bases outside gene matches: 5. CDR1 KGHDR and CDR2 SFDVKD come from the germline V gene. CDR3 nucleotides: TGTGCCATAGGGGACAGTGCTAACTATGGCTACACCTTC. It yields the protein CAIGDSANYGYTF.

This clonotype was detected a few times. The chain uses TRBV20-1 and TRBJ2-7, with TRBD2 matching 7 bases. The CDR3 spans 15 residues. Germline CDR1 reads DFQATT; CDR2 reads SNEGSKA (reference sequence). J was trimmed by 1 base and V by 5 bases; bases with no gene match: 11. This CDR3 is CSACRLGRGSYEQYF. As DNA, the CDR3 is TGCAGTGCTTGCCGACTAGGGAGGGGATCCTACGAGCAGTACTTC.